The 31 T cell receptor beta chains below were found in one sample sequenced in a study of blood T cell repertoires in COVID-19. Profiled with immunoSEQ multiplex PCR; TCRdb holds only in-frame clones, not every one. The sample has about 330,000 clones; approximately 88% are singletons. Material for sequencing was peripheral blood. These receptor sequences come from a woman aged 50 to 60 with active or convalescent COVID-19.

The chain uses TRBV6-6 and TRBJ1-1; D call uncertain. Trimming shortened V by 2 bases and J by 6 bases, and 4 bases separated the two germline ends. Germline CDR1 MNHNY, CDR2 SVGAGI (reference sequence). CDR3 size: 11 residues. CDR3 DNA sequence: TGTGCCAGCAGTTACGGCTCTGAAGCTTTCTTT. Protein sequence: CASSYGSEAFF.

The chain is built from TRBV24-1 and TRBJ1-2; D is possibly TRBD1 (6 bases). This CDR3 comprises 13 residues. V was clipped by 4 bases and J by 6 bases, with 11 bases between them. The V gene's germline CDR1 is KGHDR and CDR2 SFDVKD. In DNA form, the CDR3 reads TGTGCCACCAGTGACCCAGGGGAACATGGCTACACCTTC. Translation gives CATSDPGEHGYTF.

This chain uses TRBV6-5 with TRBJ2-5, with 10 positions matching TRBD1. There are 13 residues in the CDR3. V shed 5 bases and J 9 bases; nucleotides not matched to a gene: 6. Germline CDR1 MNHEY, CDR2 SVGAGI. CDR3 amino acids: CASSTGQGRAQYF. The CDR3 region has the DNA TGTGCCAGCAGTACGGGACAGGGGAGGGCCCAGTACTTC.

The chain combines TRBV30 with TRBJ1-2; 11 bases map to TRBD1. Germline V gives CDR1 GTSNPN, CDR2 SVGIG (reference sequence). The CDR3 totals 15 residues. Trimming removed 5 bases from V and 1 base from J; junction bases left unmatched: 6. CDR3 bases: TGTGCCTGGTACGGGACAGGGGGTAATAACTATGGCTACACCTTC. Encoded protein: CAWYGTGGNNYGYTF.

The CDR3 DNA is TGTGCCAGCAGTGACGGGAAAGAGTCAGATACGCAGTATTTT. It codes for CASSDGKESDTQYF. V is TRBV21-1 and J is TRBJ2-3; the D call TRBD2 from the table was never checked on the DNA. TRBV21-1 counts as a pseudogene. The CDR3 has 14 amino acids.

The rearrangement joins TRBV29-1 to TRBJ2-4, with TRBD1 matching over 12 bases. From germline, CDR1 is SQVTM and CDR2 ANQGSEA. J was trimmed by 6 bases and V by 7 bases; bases with no gene match: 4. The CDR3 sequence is 13 residues long. The CDR3: CSAGTGGLNIQYF. CDR3 coding DNA: TGCAGCGCCGGGACAGGGGGCCTAAACATTCAGTACTTC.

The gene calls are TRBV4-3 and TRBJ2-2; D is uncertain. Germline CDR1 LGHNA, CDR2 YSLEER. The length of the CDR3 is 15 residues. V lost 1 base, J lost 1 base, and 7 bases lay in between. The CDR3 protein is CASSQVAENTGELFF. CDR3 nucleotide sequence: TGCGCCAGCAGCCAAGTCGCAGAGAACACCGGGGAGCTGTTTTTT.

This chain links TRBV5-4 with TRBJ2-7; possible D gene TRBD2, 5 bases. Germline V gene lookup returns CDR1 SGHNT and CDR2 YYREEE (reference sequence). The CDR3 sequence is 13 residues long. The V and J ends lost 4 bases and 2 bases respectively, with 10 bases between them. CDR3 in amino acids: CASSEPGAYEQYF. The CDR3 DNA reads as TGTGCCAGCAGCGAACCCGGGGCCTACGAGCAGTACTTC.

The chain recombines TRBV5-8 with TRBJ2-2; D perhaps matches TRBD2 (5 bases). CDR1 and CDR2 (germline): SGHTS, YDEGEE. This CDR3 is built from 15 residues. Trimming removed 1 base from V and 0 bases from J, with 7 bases in between. DNA for the CDR3: TGTGCCAGCAGCTTGAGACTATCGAACACCGGGGAGCTGTTTTTT. It encodes CASSLRLSNTGELFF.

This chain links TRBV19 with TRBJ1-2; D remains ambiguous. Germline lookup yields CDR1 LNHDA and CDR2 SQIVND (reference sequence). Trimming removed 7 bases from V and 1 base from J, with 7 bases in between. The CDR3 covers 12 residues. The CDR3 region has the DNA TGTGCCAGTACTACGAGTAACTATGGCTACACCTTC. Translating it yields CASTTSNYGYTF. Drawing the rest from reference TRBV19 and TRBJ1-2, the complete variable domain is DGGITQSPKYLFRKEGQNVTLSCEQNLNHDAMYWYRQDPGQGLRLIYYSQIVNDFQKGDIAEGYSVSREKKESFPLTVTSAQKNPTAFYLCASTTSNYGYTFGSGTRLTVV.

V usage is TRBV5-5 and J usage is TRBJ1-2; 7 bases are shared with TRBD1. The germline CDR1 and CDR2 sequences are SGHKS and YYEKEE (reference sequence). CDR3 length: 12 residues. The ends lost 2 bases at V and 8 bases at J; junction bases unmatched: 3. The CDR3 DNA is TGTGCCAGCAGCTTCACAGGGGAGGGCTACACCTTC. Its translation: CASSFTGEGYTF.

V usage is TRBV7-9 and J usage is TRBJ1-4, with a tentative D call TRBD1 (5 bases). The CDR3 covers 14 residues. The germline gives CDR1 SEHNR, CDR2 FQNEAQ (reference sequence). Trimming cost V 5 bases and J 8 bases, with 15 bases left between them. CDR3 in amino acids: CASSRPGLWEKLFF. CDR3 coding DNA: TGTGCCAGCAGCCGGCCAGGGCTGTGGGAAAAACTGTTTTTT.

This chain uses TRBV18 with TRBJ1-1; a weak D match, TRBD1 (6 bases). Trimming took off 6 bases at V and 8 bases at J, with 19 bases between the two ends. The CDR3 is 14 amino acids. Germline V gene lookup returns CDR1 KGHSH and CDR2 LQKENI. In DNA form, the CDR3 reads TGTGCCAGCTCCCACAAGGAGGTACAGGGCGAAGCTTTCTTT. Translated: CASSHKEVQGEAFF.

The genes are TRBV5-1 and TRBJ2-7; unclear D gene. Germline V CDR1 and CDR2: SGHRS, YFSETQ. This CDR3 region has 14 residues. The V gene lost 0 bases and the J gene lost 0 bases, with 7 bases spanning the gap. In DNA, the CDR3 is TGCGCCAGCAGCTTGGATCCCAGCTCCTACGAGCAGTACTTC. It translates to CASSLDPSSYEQYF.

The chain employs TRBV29-1 and TRBJ2-7; TRBD1 matches at 9 bases. The junction had 6 bases not matched to a gene; V was cut back by 6 bases and J by 3 bases. The CDR3 is made up of 13 amino acids. Germline V gene sequence: CDR1 SQVTM, CDR2 ANQGSEA. The CDR3 spells CSVGTGWDYEQYF. In nucleotides, the CDR3 is TGCAGCGTCGGGACAGGGTGGGACTACGAGCAGTACTTC.

The J gene is TRBJ1-2, the V gene TRBV28; the match to TRBD1 covers 7 bases. J gave up 4 bases and V 7 bases, and 6 bases lay outside the gene matches. This CDR3 contains 13 residues. Germline assignment: CDR1 MDHEN and CDR2 SYDVKM. This CDR3 reads CASIPTGTYGYTF. The CDR3 DNA reads as TGTGCCAGCATCCCGACAGGGACCTATGGCTACACCTTC.

This clone was counted between two and nine times. The chain has TRBV27 and TRBJ1-5; 9 bases map to TRBD1. Trimming removed 6 bases from V and 7 bases from J; junction bases left unmatched: 13. Germline assignment: CDR1 MNHEY and CDR2 SMNVEV (reference sequence). This CDR3 has 16 amino acids. CDR3 amino acids: CASRLIAGTGKQPQHF. The CDR3 DNA reads TGTGCCAGCAGACTAATTGCCGGGACAGGGAAACAGCCCCAGCATTTT.

The chain links TRBV18 to TRBJ1-1; D ambiguous. This CDR3 comprises 13 residues. The V and J ends lost 2 bases and 8 bases respectively, with 12 bases between them. Germline assignment: CDR1 KGHSH and CDR2 LQKENI. The CDR3 DNA reads TGTGCCAGCTCACCAAAGAACGGTGCCGAAGCTTTCTTT. This gives the protein CASSPKNGAEAFF.

V usage is TRBV2 and J usage is TRBJ1-2; 7 bases map to TRBD1. With V trimmed by 6 bases and J by 9 bases, 10 bases remained unmatched. Germline CDR1 SNHLY, CDR2 FYNNEI. This CDR3 contains 13 residues. The CDR3 DNA reads as TGTGCCAGCAGACCATCCGGGACAGCTCGCTACACCTTC. It yields the protein CASRPSGTARYTF. The whole variable domain, remainder taken from reference TRBV2 and TRBJ1-2, is EPEVTQTPSHQVTQMGQEVILRCVPISNHLYFYWYRQILGQKVEFLVSFYNNEISEKSEIFDDQFSVERPDGSNFTLKIRSTKLEDSAMYFCASRPSGTARYTFGSGTRLTVV.

The genes are TRBV2 and TRBJ1-1; TRBD1 matches 8 bases. This CDR3 spans 14 amino acids. Germline values: CDR1 SNHLY, CDR2 FYNNEI. The trim removed 5 bases at V and 3 bases at J, leaving 5 bases unmatched. CDR3 residues: CASSIQGADTEAFF. CDR3 in DNA: TGTGCCAGCAGTATCCAGGGGGCTGACACTGAAGCTTTCTTT.

The chain combines TRBV14 with TRBJ2-2, with a possible D match to TRBD1 (6 bases). This CDR3 has 16 amino acids. Trimming left V 5 bases short and J 7 bases short, with 20 bases between. The germline CDR1 and CDR2 sequences are SGHDN and FVKESK. CDR3 region: CASSIPSTGYGGELFF. CDR3 bases: TGTGCCAGCAGCATACCCTCAACAGGGTATGGCGGGGAGCTGTTTTTT. Combining the CDR3 with reference TRBV14 and TRBJ2-2 gives the whole variable domain EAGVTQFPSHSVIEKGQTVTLRCDPISGHDNLYWYRRVMGKEIKFLLHFVKESKQDESGMPNNRFLAERTGGTYSTLKVQPAELEDSGVYFCASSIPSTGYGGELFFGEGSRLTVL.

This sequence joins TRBV27 and TRBJ2-7; TRBD2 might be the D (6 bases). Germline V gene lookup returns CDR1 MNHEY and CDR2 SMNVEV (reference sequence). V dropped 5 bases and J dropped 0 bases, with 14 bases sitting between them. CDR3 size: 15 residues. CDR3 in amino acids: CASSPWGSGSYEQYF. CDR3 DNA: TGTGCCAGCAGTCCCTGGGGTAGCGGCTCCTACGAGCAGTACTTC.

The chain joins TRBV6-6 to TRBJ1-2, with D tentatively TRBD1 (5 bases). Trimming took off 5 bases at V and 2 bases at J, with 21 bases between the two ends. Germline V gene sequence: CDR1 MNHNY, CDR2 SVGAGI (reference sequence). The CDR3 covers 17 residues. CDR3 nucleotide sequence: TGTGCCAGCAGTCAAAGGCAGGGCGGTCGTCGGAACTATGGCTACACCTTC. This gives the protein CASSQRQGGRRNYGYTF.

The chain recombines TRBV18 with TRBJ1-5, with unresolved D. Between the trimmed V and J ends, which lost 6 bases and 5 bases, there was a span of 11 bases. CDR3 size: 13 residues. From germline, CDR1 is KGHSH and CDR2 LQKENI. This chain's CDR3 is CASSDLNDQPQHF. The CDR3, as DNA: TGTGCCAGCTCCGACTTGAACGATCAGCCCCAGCATTTT.

The chain has TRBV7-9 and TRBJ2-7; 14 bases align to TRBD2. From germline, CDR1 is SEHNR and CDR2 FQNEAQ (reference sequence). The V gene end was trimmed by 4 bases and the J gene end by 3 bases; junction bases not matched to a gene: 8. The CDR3 is made up of 17 amino acids. The CDR3 reads CASSSIMGLAGDYEQYF. The CDR3 bases are TGTGCCAGCAGCTCCATAATGGGACTAGCGGGAGACTACGAGCAGTACTTC.

This chain links TRBV6-2 or TRBV6-3 with TRBJ2-7; D may be TRBD2 (6 bases). V lost 6 bases to trimming and J lost 1 base, with 13 bases between them. The germline V gene has CDR1 MNHEY and CDR2 SVGEGT. The CDR3 loop spans 14 amino acids. The DNA for the CDR3 is TGTGCCAGCAGCACAGGCGGGGTTTCCTACGAGCAGTACTTC. Its translation: CASSTGGVSYEQYF.

The chain has TRBV7-9 and TRBJ1-4, with D maybe TRBD1 (5 bases). The germline V and J ends were trimmed by 5 bases and 10 bases, with 14 bases remaining between them. The CDR3 contains 13 residues. Looked up from germline, CDR1 is SEHNR and CDR2 is FQNEAQ (reference sequence). The CDR3, as DNA: TGTGCCAGCAGCCCTGAGGCCGGGGGAAAACTGTTTTTT. Its translation is CASSPEAGGKLFF.

V is TRBV7-2 and J is TRBJ2-7, with 8 nucleotides matching TRBD1. V gave up 5 bases and J gave up 6 bases; unmatched junction bases: 9. Germline V lookup: CDR1 SGHTA, CDR2 FQGNSA. There are 14 residues in the CDR3. The CDR3 is CASSPWTGLSEQYF. CDR3 coding DNA: TGTGCCAGCAGCCCATGGACAGGGTTGAGCGAGCAGTACTTC.

The chain recombines TRBV11-1 with TRBJ2-4; D gene ambiguous. In germline, CDR1 is SGHAT, CDR2 FQDESV (reference sequence). The CDR3 spans 15 residues. V was trimmed by 5 bases and J by 0 bases, leaving 11 bases between them. CDR3 nucleotides: TGTGCCAGCAGCACTCGTCTCGGAGCCAAAAACATTCAGTACTTC. It yields the protein CASSTRLGAKNIQYF.

V and J are TRBV10-3 and TRBJ2-7; TRBD1 agrees at 7 bases. J gave up 2 bases and V 4 bases, and 2 bases lay outside the gene matches. Per the germline V gene, CDR1 is ENHRY and CDR2 is SYGVKD. This CDR3 is built from 13 residues. The CDR3 reads CAISAGQTYEQYF. CDR3 in DNA: TGTGCCATCAGTGCGGGACAGACCTACGAGCAGTACTTC.

J is TRBJ1-2 and V is TRBV6-2 or TRBV6-3; D is uncertain. This CDR3 is 13 amino acids long. Trimming removed 6 bases from V and 2 bases from J, with 10 bases in between. Germline V gene sequence: CDR1 MNHEY, CDR2 SVGEGT. CDR3 region: CASSFDGNYGYTF. In DNA form, the CDR3 reads TGTGCCAGCAGCTTCGACGGGAACTATGGCTACACCTTC.